This T cell receptor beta chain was obtained from a study of T cells expressing NK-cell markers. Study details: There were seven HCMV-seropositive donors and one seronegative donor among the eight sequenced. Whole-study findings and limits: More than five donors had dominant NKG2C+ clonotypes that comprised about 1.0-8% of their CD8+ T cells.

As regards this clonotype: Its antigen is as yet unknown.

In generating TCR beta cDNA, 5'RACE template switching with UMIs was used. TCRdb reprocessed the 5' RACE reads; each CDR3 protein has one entry and no DNA is given. The sample has roughly 180,000 distinct CDR3 sequences. The sample comprised blood T cells: a sorted CD56 or NKG2C T cell subset, CD4+ or CD8+ T cells, or bulk PBMC T cells (not recorded which). The source of this sequence is a man aged 18 to 69 in good health.

CDR3 amino acids: CASSQRTGTETQYF. V and J are TRBV3-1 and TRBJ2-5; the D gene TCRdb calls, TRBD1, cannot be checked with no DNA. This CDR3 spans 14 amino acids. Per the germline V gene, CDR1 is LGHDT and CDR2 is YNNKEL (reference sequence).